The T cell receptor (beta chain) under discussion was sequenced for a study of a mutant IDH1 vaccine in newly diagnosed glioma (dated by TCRdb to the early 2020s). About the study as a whole: Patients were given eight vaccinations, in weeks 1, 3, 5, 7, 11, 15, 19 and 23, which matched visits V03 through V10. Six visits were used for peripheral blood collection: V03 (baseline), V05, V07, V10, V12 and V13. Longitudinal TCRB deep sequencing was done for fewer than 30 treated patients, wherever samples were available for exploratory analyses. Vaccination began 4-6 weeks after radiotherapy alone, or alongside temozolomide cycles in the chemotherapy-containing groups. Before enrollment, most patients had been given radiochemotherapy with temozolomide as standard therapy, while the rest had received either radiotherapy alone or temozolomide alone. The approximately 30 treated patients were approximately 62% male and 37.5% female, with a mean age of approximately 40 years.

Its CDR3 holds 16 amino acids, cysteine through phenylalanine. The kept DNA is CDR3 alone, 48 bases in frame from the first base. V trim: 1 base; J trim: 6 bases; unmatched bases: 9. According to the germline V gene, CDR1 reads KGHSH and CDR2 reads LQKENI. Libraries were prepared through the immunoSEQ multiplex PCR assay. Rearranged TCR beta chain sequences were amplified with the hsTCRB Kit following the manufacturer's protocol. An Illumina MiSeq was used to sequence the TCRB libraries. On the study's bioinformatics: The proprietary platform of the kit vendor was used for demultiplexing, trimming and gene mapping. Sourced from immuneACCESS, this table was stored by TCRdb with only in-frame sequences that have V and J called. A share of the clones is absent; for the studies checked, an unresolved V gene accounts for under half, and the remainder has no known explanation. V, J and clone size derive from that table, while D and trimming were established from the DNA sequence. This sample holds some 52,000 clones; 90% to 95% were observed only once. More than 2% of the sample comes from the top ten.

Broad study findings and their caveats: According to the authors, sample limitations meant that analyses of patient blood samples could not be reproduced. Pseudoprogression seemed to be unrelated to changes in the top peripheral T cell clonotypes found by TCRB sequencing. Availability determined which PBMC samples were chosen for TCRB deep sequencing. Immune responses induced by the vaccine were seen in around 94% of patients across multiple MHC alleles.

The sample's time point label, decoded: week 11, during vaccination. A 20-mer mutant IDH1 peptide at 300 micrograms in Montanide made up each vaccine dose, which was injected subcutaneously together with topical imiquimod. Newly diagnosed WHO grade 3 or 4 IDH1-mutant astrocytomas showing loss of nuclear ATRX were present in the donors. The samples were drawn from NOA16, a multicentre, single-arm, open-label phase I trial in Germany that tested a mutant IDH1 peptide vaccine in humans for the first time. Genomic DNA for TCRB sequencing was isolated from EDTA blood with the DNeasy Blood and Tissue Kit. As regards this clone: Its antigen target is currently unknown. No qualities accompany the bases; no much larger clone lies one base away.

This sequence uses TRBV18 and TRBJ2-7; 10 middle bases align to TRBD1. The material sequenced was PBMCs, taken from a glioma patient whose treatment included an IDH1 peptide vaccine. The clonotype was recovered from a middle-aged man with glioma. The CDR3 protein is CASSPLPGTGDTEQYF. The bases read TGTGCCAGCTCACCACTCCCCGGGACAGGGGATACCGAGCAGTACTTC.